This T cell receptor beta chain was identified during a study of OX40 agonist ivuxolimab in advanced cancers. Study context: Eligibility rules accepted prior anti-PD-1, anti-PD-L1 or anti-CTLA-4 therapy, and 35% to 40% had some. Findings of the study overall: Expanded clones were, on average, more numerous in CD8+ T cells than in CD4+. Certain nonresponders additionally had low normalized T-cell clonal expansion. Circulating CD4+ and CD8+ T cells showed clonal expansion by week 6 at 0.1 to 3.0 mg/kg.

This CDR3 has 14 residues. The germline gives CDR1 SGHRS, CDR2 YFSETQ. J lost 5 bases, V lost 3 bases, and 4 bases had no gene match. With respect to this clone: The antigen is undetermined.

Measured with immunoSEQ multiplex PCR; TCRdb has only the in-frame clones, and not every one. The repertoire holds approximately 74,000 clones, with under 95% as singletons. The chain is built from TRBV5-1 and TRBJ1-1; 10 bases line up with TRBD1. Sequencing used CD4+ or CD8+ T cells sorted from blood, obtained in a trial of the OX40 agonist ivuxolimab. This TCR came from an adult with an advanced solid tumor such as melanoma, head and neck, liver or kidney cancer. The CDR3 DNA reads as TGCGCCAGCAGCTCGGGACAGGGGAGGACTGAAGCTTTCTTT. Translation: CASSSGQGRTEAFF.